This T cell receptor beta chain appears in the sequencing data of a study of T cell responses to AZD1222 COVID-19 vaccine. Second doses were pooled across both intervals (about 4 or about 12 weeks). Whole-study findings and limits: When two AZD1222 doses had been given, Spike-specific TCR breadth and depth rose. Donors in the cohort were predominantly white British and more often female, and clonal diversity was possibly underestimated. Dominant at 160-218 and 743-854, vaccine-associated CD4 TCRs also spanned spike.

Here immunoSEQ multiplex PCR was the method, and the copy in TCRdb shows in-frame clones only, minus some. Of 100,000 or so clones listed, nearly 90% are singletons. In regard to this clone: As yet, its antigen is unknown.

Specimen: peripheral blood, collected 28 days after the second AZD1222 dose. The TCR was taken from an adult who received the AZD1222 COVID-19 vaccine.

DNA for the CDR3: TGTGCCAGCAGCCCTCCCGGGCCCAACAATCAGCCCCAGCATTTT. Translated, it gives CASSPPGPNNQPQHF. The rearrangement links TRBV6-2 or TRBV6-3 to TRBJ1-5; D call uncertain. The CDR3 consists of 15 residues. Trimming left V 6 bases short and J 3 bases short, with 15 bases between. Germline assignment: CDR1 MNHEY and CDR2 SVGEGT.